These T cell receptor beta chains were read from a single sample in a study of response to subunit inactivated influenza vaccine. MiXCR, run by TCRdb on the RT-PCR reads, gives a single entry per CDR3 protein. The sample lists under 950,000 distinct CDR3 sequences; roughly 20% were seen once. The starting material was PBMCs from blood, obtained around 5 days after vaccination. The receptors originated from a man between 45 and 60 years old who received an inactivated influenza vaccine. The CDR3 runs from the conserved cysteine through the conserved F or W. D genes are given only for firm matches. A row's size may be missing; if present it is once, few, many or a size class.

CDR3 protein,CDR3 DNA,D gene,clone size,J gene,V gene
CASSLDHGGSSEQFF,TGTGCCAGCAGCTTAGATCACGGGGGGTCTAGTGAGCAGTTCTTC,TRBD2,few,TRBJ2-1,TRBV11-2
CSVWEGGTDTQYF,TGCAGCGTTTGGGAGGGGGGTACAGATACGCAGTATTTT,-,many,TRBJ2-3,TRBV29-1
CASSPGQGNTEAFF,TGTGCCAGCAGTCCAGGACAGGGAAACACTGAAGCTTTCTTT,TRBD1,many,TRBJ1-1,TRBV12-3/TRBV12-4
CASRRFQGGELFF,TGTGCCAGCAGGCGGTTTCAGGGGGGGGAGCTGTTTTTT,-,-,TRBJ2-2,TRBV11-2
CASFSGTEAFF,TGTGCCAGTTTCTCTGGCACTGAAGCTTTCTTT,-,once,TRBJ1-1,TRBV19
CASSQQKGGRNTGELFF,TGTGCCAGCAGTCAACAAAAAGGGGGCCGGAACACCGGGGAGCTGTTTTTT,TRBD1,few,TRBJ2-2,TRBV12-3/TRBV12-4
CSARDGEANNQPQHF,TGCAGTGCTAGAGACGGGGAGGCGAACAATCAGCCCCAGCATTTT,-,-,TRBJ1-5,TRBV20-1
CSVSSTDYGYTF,TGCAGCGTTTCGAGCACTGACTATGGCTACACCTTC,-,few,TRBJ1-2,TRBV29-1
CSASTGLAGGQDTQYF,TGCAGTGCTAGCACCGGGCTAGCGGGGGGGCAAGATACGCAGTATTTT,TRBD2,-,TRBJ2-3,TRBV20-1
CSVEGVRGTGELFF,TGCAGCGTTGAAGGGGTTAGAGGGACCGGGGAGCTGTTTTTT,-,-,TRBJ2-2,TRBV29-1
CASSLFPEETQYF,TGTGCCAGCAGTTTGTTTCCAGAAGAGACCCAGTACTTC,-,-,TRBJ2-5,TRBV12-3/TRBV12-4
CATPYPVAESNEQFF,TGTGCCACCCCGTATCCAGTGGCCGAGTCGAATGAGCAGTTCTTC,-,-,TRBJ2-1,TRBV10-3
CASSGAANNYGYTF,TGCGCCAGCAGCGGGGCAGCTAATAACTATGGCTACACCTTC,-,few,TRBJ1-2,TRBV5-1
CASSWGTKGETQYF,TGCGCCAGCAGCTGGGGGACAAAAGGGGAGACCCAGTACTTC,-,-,TRBJ2-5,TRBV5-1
CASSPGQGAFEQYF,TGTGCCAGCAGTCCGGGACAGGGGGCGTTCGAGCAGTACTTC,TRBD1,-,TRBJ2-7,TRBV28
CASSQDTGAADTQYF,TGCGCCAGCAGCCAGGACACAGGGGCGGCAGATACGCAGTATTTT,TRBD1,-,TRBJ2-3,TRBV4-3
CANTRDQDNEQFF,TGCGCCAACACCCGGGACCAAGACAATGAGCAGTTCTTC,-,many,TRBJ2-1,TRBV5-1
CASSLSGGERTSEQFF,TGCGCCAGCAGCTTGTCCGGGGGGGAGAGGACAAGTGAGCAGTTCTTC,TRBD2,few,TRBJ2-1,TRBV5-1
CASSQVTHYEQYF,TGCGCCAGCAGCCAAGTTACCCACTACGAGCAGTACTTC,-,few,TRBJ2-7,TRBV4-1
CSARRGQGGYEQYF,TGCAGTGCTAGGAGGGGACAGGGAGGCTACGAGCAGTACTTC,TRBD1,few,TRBJ2-7,TRBV20-1
CASSWSSRGSSYNEQFF,TGTGCCAGCAGCTGGTCTTCGCGGGGGAGCTCCTACAATGAGCAGTTCTTC,TRBD2,few,TRBJ2-1,TRBV7-6
CASRSVASSYNEQFF,TGCGCCAGCAGGTCAGTCGCGAGCTCCTACAATGAGCAGTTCTTC,-,-,TRBJ2-1,TRBV5-1
CASSQDLGLQPNEQFF,TGCGCCAGCAGCCAAGATCTGGGACTCCAACCCAATGAGCAGTTCTTC,-,few,TRBJ2-1,TRBV4-3
CASSQGDRDNEKLFF,TGCGCCAGCAGCCAAGGGGACAGAGATAATGAAAAACTGTTTTTT,TRBD1,-,TRBJ1-4,TRBV4-1
CASSLTSPIGQGAYEQYF,TGTGCCAGCAGCTTAACTAGCCCCATCGGACAGGGAGCCTACGAGCAGTACTTC,TRBD1,-,TRBJ2-7,TRBV11-2
CSAPLAGGAKNIQYF,TGCAGTGCTCCGCTAGCGGGAGGAGCCAAAAACATTCAGTACTTC,TRBD2,-,TRBJ2-4,TRBV20-1
CASSFGASGGPKPNEQFF,TGTGCCAGCAGTTTTGGGGCTAGCGGGGGACCGAAACCCAATGAGCAGTTCTTC,TRBD2,few,TRBJ2-1,TRBV6-5
CASSYGSGIGQPQHF,TGTGCCAGCAGTTACGGTTCAGGGATCGGACAGCCCCAGCATTTT,-,few,TRBJ1-5,TRBV6-2/TRBV6-3
CAIRDIAGGPYEQYF,TGTGCCATCAGAGATATAGCGGGGGGCCCCTACGAGCAGTACTTC,TRBD2,-,TRBJ2-7,TRBV10-3
CASSVVSGLQNTEAFF,TGTGCCAGCAGCGTAGTATCAGGACTTCAGAACACTGAAGCTTTCTTT,-,few,TRBJ1-1,TRBV9